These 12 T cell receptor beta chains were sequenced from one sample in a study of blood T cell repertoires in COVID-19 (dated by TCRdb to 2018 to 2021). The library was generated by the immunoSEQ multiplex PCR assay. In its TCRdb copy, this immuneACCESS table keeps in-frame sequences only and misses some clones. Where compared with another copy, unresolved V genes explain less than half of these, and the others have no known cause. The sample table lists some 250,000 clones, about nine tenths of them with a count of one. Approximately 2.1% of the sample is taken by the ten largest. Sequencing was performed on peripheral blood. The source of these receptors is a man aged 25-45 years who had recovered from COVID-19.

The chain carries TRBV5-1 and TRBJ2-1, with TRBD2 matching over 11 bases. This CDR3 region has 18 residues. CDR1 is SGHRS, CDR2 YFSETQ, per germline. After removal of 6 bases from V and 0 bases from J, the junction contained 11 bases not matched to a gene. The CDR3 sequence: CASKASGGTRSSYNEQFF. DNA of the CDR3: TGCGCCAGCAAGGCTAGCGGGGGGACCCGAAGCTCCTACAATGAGCAGTTCTTC. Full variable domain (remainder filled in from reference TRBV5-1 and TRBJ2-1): KAGVTQTPRYLIKTRGQQVTLSCSPISGHRSVSWYQQTPGQGLQFLFEYFSETQRNKGNFPGRFSGRQFSNSRSEMNVSTLELGDSALYLCASKASGGTRSSYNEQFFGPGTRLTVL.

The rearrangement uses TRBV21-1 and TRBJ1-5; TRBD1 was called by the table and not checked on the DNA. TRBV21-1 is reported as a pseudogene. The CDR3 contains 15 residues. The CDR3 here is CASTRGQLDNQPQHF. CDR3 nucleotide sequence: TGTGCCAGCACCAGGGGACAGCTAGACAATCAGCCCCAGCATTTT.

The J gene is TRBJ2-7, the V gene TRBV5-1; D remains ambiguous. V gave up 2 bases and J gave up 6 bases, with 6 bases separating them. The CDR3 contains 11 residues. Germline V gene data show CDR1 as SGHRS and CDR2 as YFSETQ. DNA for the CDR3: TGCGCCAGCAGCTTCGCTACCGAGCAGTACTTC. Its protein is CASSFATEQYF.

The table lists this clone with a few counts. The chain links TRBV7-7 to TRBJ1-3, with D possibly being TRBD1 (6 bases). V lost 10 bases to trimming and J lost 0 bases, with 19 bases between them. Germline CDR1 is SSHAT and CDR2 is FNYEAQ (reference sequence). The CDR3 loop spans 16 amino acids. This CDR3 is CATTPLQGVSGNTIYF. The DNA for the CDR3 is TGTGCCACGACACCATTACAGGGCGTCTCTGGAAACACCATATATTTT. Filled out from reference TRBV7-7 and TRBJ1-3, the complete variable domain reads GAGVSQSPRYKVTKRGQDVTLRCDPISSHATLYWYQQALGQGPEFLTYFNYEAQPDKSGLPSDRFSAERPEGSISTLTIQRTEQRDSAMYRCATTPLQGVSGNTIYFGEGSWLTVV.

The CDR3 reads CASRLGTASQQYF. CDR3 sequence (DNA): TGTGCCAGCAGACTTGGGACAGCCTCGCAGCAGTACTTC. The V and J genes are TRBV6-5 and TRBJ2-7; TRBD1 agrees at 7 bases. The germline V gene encodes CDR1 MNHEY and CDR2 SVGAGI. V was clipped by 6 bases and J by 8 bases; unmatched bases: 10. There are 13 residues in the CDR3.

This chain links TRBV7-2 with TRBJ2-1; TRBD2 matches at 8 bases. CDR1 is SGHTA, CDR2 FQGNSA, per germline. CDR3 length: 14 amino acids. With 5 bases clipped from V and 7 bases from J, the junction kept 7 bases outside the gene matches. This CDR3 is CASSPGPGGNEQFF. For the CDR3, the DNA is TGTGCCAGCAGCCCTGGCCCGGGGGGGAATGAGCAGTTCTTC.

The CDR3: CASSYGTGQGFGNTIYF. CDR3 in DNA: TGTGCCAGCAGTTACGGGACAGGACAGGGGTTCGGAAACACCATATATTTT. The V and J genes are TRBV6-2 or TRBV6-3 and TRBJ1-3, with 9 bases identical to TRBD1. The junction had 9 bases not matched to a gene; V was cut back by 2 bases and J by 4 bases. CDR1 MNHEY and CDR2 SVGEGT come from the germline V gene. The CDR3 extends over 17 amino acids.

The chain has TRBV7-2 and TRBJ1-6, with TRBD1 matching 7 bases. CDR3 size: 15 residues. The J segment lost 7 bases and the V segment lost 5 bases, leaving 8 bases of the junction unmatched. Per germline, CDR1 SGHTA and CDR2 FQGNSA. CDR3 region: CASSVRDSPNSPLHF. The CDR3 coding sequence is TGTGCCAGCAGCGTCCGGGACAGTCCAAATTCACCCCTCCACTTT.

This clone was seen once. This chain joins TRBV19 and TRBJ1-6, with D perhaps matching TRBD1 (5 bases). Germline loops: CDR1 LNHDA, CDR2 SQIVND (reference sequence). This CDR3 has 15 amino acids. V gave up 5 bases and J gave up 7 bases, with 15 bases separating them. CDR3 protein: CASSLQGPTNSPLHF. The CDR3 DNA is TGTGCCAGTAGTCTCCAGGGTCCAACAAATTCACCCCTCCACTTT.

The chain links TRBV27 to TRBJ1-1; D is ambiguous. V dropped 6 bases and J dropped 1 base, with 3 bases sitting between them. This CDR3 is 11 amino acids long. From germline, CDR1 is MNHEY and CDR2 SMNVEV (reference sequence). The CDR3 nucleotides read TGTGCCAGCAGCGGGAACACTGAAGCTTTCTTT. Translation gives CASSGNTEAFF.

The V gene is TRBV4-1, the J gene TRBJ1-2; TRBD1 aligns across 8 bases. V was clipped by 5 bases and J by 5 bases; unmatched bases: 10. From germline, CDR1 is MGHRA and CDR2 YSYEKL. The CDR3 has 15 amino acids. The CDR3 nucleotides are TGCGCCAGCAGCTCGGGGACAGGCGGACTTTATGGCTACACCTTC. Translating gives CASSSGTGGLYGYTF.

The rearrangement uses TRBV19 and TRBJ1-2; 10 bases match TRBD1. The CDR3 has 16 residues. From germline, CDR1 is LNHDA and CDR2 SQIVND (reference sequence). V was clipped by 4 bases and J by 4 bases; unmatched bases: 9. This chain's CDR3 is CASSTGSRDRGYGYTF. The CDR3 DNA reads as TGTGCCAGTAGTACCGGAAGTAGGGACAGGGGCTATGGCTACACCTTC. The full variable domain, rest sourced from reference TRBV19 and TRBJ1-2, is DGGITQSPKYLFRKEGQNVTLSCEQNLNHDAMYWYRQDPGQGLRLIYYSQIVNDFQKGDIAEGYSVSREKKESFPLTVTSAQKNPTAFYLCASSTGSRDRGYGYTFGSGTRLTVV.